This T cell receptor beta chain was identified in a study of tumor-infiltrating lymphocytes in primary liver carcinoma. Study results and limitations: It was tumor-adjacent and tumor-blood pairs that overlapped less than tumor region pairs did.

Co-extraction yielded RNA and DNA from 20-30 mg of unsorted bulk tissue. All patients had surgically resected primary liver carcinoma. None of the patients had received treatment, and all had chronic HBV infection. Every tumor sample held more than 80% viable tumor cells. As to this clonotype: Its specificity is not known. Likely a read error: the CDR3 ends without its conserved phenylalanine or tryptophan.

The CDR3 has 14 residues. Germline V gives CDR1 SGHNT, CDR2 YYREEE (reference sequence). Researchers generated TCR beta cDNA from about 500 ng of total RNA, relying on a constant-region primer. Three nested multiplex PCR rounds of slightly modified ARM-PCR generated TCR beta libraries. Running around 9 cycles apiece, the first two PCR rounds relied on TRBV1-TRBV30 forward primers together with a C-beta reverse primer. TCRdb independently ran MiXCR on the multiplex PCR reads; one entry per CDR3 protein. Of under 200,000 distinct CDR3 sequences listed, approximately 80% are singletons. The sample comprised tumor tissue from primary liver carcinoma. The rearrangement links TRBV5-4 to TRBJ2-1; the D gene is possibly TRBD2 (6 bases). This sequence was found in a man aged 35 to 55 with primary liver carcinoma and hepatitis B virus infection. CDR3 region: CVSNLGGGNNEQFS. The DNA of the CDR3 is TGTGTCAGCAACCTTGGAGGCGGGAACAATGAGCAGTTCTCC.